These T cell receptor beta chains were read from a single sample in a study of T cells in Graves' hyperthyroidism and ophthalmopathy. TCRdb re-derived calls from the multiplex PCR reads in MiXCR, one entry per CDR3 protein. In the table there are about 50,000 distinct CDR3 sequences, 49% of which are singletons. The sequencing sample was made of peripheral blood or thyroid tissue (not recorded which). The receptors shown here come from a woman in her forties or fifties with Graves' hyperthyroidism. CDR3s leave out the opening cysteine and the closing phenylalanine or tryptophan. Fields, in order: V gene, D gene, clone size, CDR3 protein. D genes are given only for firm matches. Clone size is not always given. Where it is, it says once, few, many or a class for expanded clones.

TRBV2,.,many,ASVIPSGDTYEQY
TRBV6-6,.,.,ASSYGTTEAF
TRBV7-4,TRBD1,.,ASSSGTGGSYTEAF
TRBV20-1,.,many,SARQQGSGETQY
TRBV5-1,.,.,ASSPTVGTEAF
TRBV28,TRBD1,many,ASSPGQGTIPYGYT
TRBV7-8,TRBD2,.,ASSTLAGTYEQY
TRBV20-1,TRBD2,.,SASGLAGDVQY
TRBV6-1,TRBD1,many,ASSVRQGNYGYT
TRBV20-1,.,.,SASNGGQLHTEAF
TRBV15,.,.,ATSTWGSSGNTIY
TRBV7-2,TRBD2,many,ASSLGGLAGGPGSYEQY
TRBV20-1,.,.,SARALRGTEAF
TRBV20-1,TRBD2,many,SARGLAGEETQY
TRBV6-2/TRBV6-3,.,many,ASSYSGRGGYT
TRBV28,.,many,ASRRGRNTEAF
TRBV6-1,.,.,ASSPTGAGETQY
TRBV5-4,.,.,ASSLAGGGYTFGSGTQY
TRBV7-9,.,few,ASSRTAGMNTEAF
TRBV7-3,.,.,ASSLTRSGELF
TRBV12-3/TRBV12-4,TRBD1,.,ASSLSGTGEGYT
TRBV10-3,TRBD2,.,AISWGLAAGTGETQY
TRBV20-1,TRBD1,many,SAVQGAVDTIY
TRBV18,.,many,ASSPGVGANVLT
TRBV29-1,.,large,SVVVDEAF
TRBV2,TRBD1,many,ASTKEGTGWETQY
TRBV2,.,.,ASNGGTRAF
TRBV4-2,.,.,ASSPLGAGGGEQY
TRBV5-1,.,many,ASSFEGTDTQY